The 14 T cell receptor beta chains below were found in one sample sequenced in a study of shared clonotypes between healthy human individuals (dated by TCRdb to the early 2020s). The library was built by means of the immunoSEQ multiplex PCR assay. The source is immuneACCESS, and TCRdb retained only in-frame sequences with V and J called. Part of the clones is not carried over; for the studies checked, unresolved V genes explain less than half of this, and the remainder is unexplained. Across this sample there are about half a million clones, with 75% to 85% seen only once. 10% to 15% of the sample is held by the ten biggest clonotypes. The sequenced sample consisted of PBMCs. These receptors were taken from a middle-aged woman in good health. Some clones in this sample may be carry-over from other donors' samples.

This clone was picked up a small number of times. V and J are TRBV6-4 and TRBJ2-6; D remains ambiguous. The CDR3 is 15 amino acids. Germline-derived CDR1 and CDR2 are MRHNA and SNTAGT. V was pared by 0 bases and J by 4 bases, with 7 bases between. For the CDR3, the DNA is TGTGCCAGCAGTGACTCCCAGGCAGGGGCCAACGTCCTGACTTTC. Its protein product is CASSDSQAGANVLTF.

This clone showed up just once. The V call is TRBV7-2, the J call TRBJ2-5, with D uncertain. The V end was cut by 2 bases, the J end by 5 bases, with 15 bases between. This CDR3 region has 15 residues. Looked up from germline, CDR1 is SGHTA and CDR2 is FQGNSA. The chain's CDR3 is CASSLYARIYETQYF. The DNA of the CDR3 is TGTGCCAGCAGCTTATATGCGCGGATCTACGAGACCCAGTACTTC.

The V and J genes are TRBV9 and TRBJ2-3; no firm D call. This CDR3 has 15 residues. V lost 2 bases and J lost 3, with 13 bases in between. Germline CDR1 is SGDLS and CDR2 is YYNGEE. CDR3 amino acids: CASSVGGSLTDTQYF. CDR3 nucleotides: TGTGCCAGCAGCGTGGGCGGTTCTTTGACAGATACGCAGTATTTT.

CDR3 nucleotides: TGTGCCAGCAGCTTGGCTTACGTCCTCCTATATGGCTACACCTTC. This sequence encodes CASSLAYVLLYGYTF. This chain joins TRBV5-6 and TRBJ1-2; D remains ambiguous. The germline V gene has CDR1 SGHDT and CDR2 YYEEEE. V lost 0 bases and J 5 bases, leaving 14 bases between the germline ends. This CDR3 contains 15 residues.

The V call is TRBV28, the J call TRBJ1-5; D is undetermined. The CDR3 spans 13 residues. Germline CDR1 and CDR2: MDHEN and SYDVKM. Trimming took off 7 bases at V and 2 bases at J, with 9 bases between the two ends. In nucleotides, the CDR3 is TGTGCCAGCACCCTATATGGCAATCAGCCCCAGCATTTT. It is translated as CASTLYGNQPQHF.

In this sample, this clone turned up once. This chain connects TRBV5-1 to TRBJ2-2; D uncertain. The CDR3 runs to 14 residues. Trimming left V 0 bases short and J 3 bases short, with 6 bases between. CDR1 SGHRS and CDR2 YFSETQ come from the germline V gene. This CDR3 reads CASSLATDTGELFF. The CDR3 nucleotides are TGCGCCAGCAGCTTGGCCACAGACACCGGGGAGCTGTTTTTT. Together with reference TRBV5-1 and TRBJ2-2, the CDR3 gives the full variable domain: KAGVTQTPRYLIKTRGQQVTLSCSPISGHRSVSWYQQTPGQGLQFLFEYFSETQRNKGNFPGRFSGRQFSNSRSEMNVSTLELGDSALYLCASSLATDTGELFFGEGSRLTVL.

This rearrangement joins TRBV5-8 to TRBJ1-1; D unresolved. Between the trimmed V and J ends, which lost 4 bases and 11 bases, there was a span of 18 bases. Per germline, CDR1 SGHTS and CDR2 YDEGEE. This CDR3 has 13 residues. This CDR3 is CASSPFTRDRAFF. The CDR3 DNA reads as TGTGCCAGCAGCCCCTTTACTCGAGATCGGGCTTTCTTT.

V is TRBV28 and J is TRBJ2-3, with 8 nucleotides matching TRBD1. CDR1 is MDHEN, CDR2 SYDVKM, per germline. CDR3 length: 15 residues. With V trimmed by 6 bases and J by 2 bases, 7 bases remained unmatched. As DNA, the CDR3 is TGTGCCAGCAGCAACAGGGGGAGTCTCACAGATACGCAGTATTTT. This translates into CASSNRGSLTDTQYF. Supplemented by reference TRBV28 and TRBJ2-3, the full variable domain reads DVKVTQSSRYLVKRTGEKVFLECVQDMDHENMFWYRQDPGLGLRLIYFSYDVKMKEKGDIPEGYSVSREKKERFSLILESASTNQTSMYLCASSNRGSLTDTQYFGPGTRLTVL.

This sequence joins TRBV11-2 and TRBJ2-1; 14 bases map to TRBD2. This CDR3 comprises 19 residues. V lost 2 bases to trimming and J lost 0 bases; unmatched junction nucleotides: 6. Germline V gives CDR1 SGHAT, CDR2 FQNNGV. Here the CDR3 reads CASSLLGGTSGSSYNEQFF. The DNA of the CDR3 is TGTGCCAGCAGCTTACTTGGGGGGACTAGCGGGAGCTCCTACAATGAGCAGTTCTTC.

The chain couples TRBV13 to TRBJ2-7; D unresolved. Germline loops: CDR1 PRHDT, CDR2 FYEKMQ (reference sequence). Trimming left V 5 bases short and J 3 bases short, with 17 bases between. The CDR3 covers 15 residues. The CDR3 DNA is TGTGCCAGCAGCCGCCGCCGCCTAGGAGACTACGAGCAGTACTTC. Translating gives CASSRRRLGDYEQYF.

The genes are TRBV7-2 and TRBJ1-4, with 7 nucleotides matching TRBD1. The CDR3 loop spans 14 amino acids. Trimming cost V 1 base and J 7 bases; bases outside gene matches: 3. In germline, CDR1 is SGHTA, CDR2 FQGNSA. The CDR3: CASSLEGAVEKLFF. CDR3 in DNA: TGTGCCAGCAGCTTAGAGGGGGCAGTTGAAAAACTGTTTTTT.

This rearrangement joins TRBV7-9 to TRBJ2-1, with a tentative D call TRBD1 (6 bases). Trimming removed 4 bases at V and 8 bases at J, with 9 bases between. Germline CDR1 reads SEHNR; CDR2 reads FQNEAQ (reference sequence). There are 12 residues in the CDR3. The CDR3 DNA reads TGTGCCAGCAGCTACGGGACACATGAGCAGTTCTTC. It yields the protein CASSYGTHEQFF. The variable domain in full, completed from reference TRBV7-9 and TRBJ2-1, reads DTGVSQNPRHKITKRGQNVTFRCDPISEHNRLYWYRQTLGQGPEFLTYFQNEAQLEKSRLLSDRFSAERPKGSFSTLEIQRTEQGDSAMYLCASSYGTHEQFFGPGTRLTVL.

CDR3 nucleotides: TGTGCCATCAGTGGGGGACCCGAGGGAGAGACCCAGTACTTC. Its protein is CAISGGPEGETQYF. J is TRBJ2-5 and V is TRBV10-3; D might be TRBD1 or TRBD2, each matching 5 bases. CDR3 length equals 14 residues. Trimming took off 4 bases at V and 4 bases at J, with 13 bases between the two ends. CDR1 is ENHRY and CDR2 is SYGVKD in the germline V gene.

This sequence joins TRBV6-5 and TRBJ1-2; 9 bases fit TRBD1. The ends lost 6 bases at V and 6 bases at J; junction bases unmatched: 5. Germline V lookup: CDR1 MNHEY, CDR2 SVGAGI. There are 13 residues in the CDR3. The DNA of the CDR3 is TGTGCCAGCAGAAGGGGACAGGGAGATGGCTACACCTTC. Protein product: CASRRGQGDGYTF.